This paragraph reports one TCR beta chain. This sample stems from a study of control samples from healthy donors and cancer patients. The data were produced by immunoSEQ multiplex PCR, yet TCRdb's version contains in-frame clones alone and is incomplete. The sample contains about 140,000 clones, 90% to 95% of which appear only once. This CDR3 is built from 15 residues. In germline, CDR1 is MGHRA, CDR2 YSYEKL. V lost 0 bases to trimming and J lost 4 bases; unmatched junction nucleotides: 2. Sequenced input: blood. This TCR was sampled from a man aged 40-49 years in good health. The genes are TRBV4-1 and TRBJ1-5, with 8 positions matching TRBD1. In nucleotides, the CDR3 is TGCGCCAGCAGCCAAGATACAGGGGGAAATCAGCCCCAGCATTTT. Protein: CASSQDTGGNQPQHF.